This T cell receptor beta chain is from a study of blood T cell repertoires in COVID-19. Assay used: immunoSEQ multiplex PCR; TCRdb lists only in-frame clones, some missing. The sample lists about 220,000 clones; roughly 88% were seen once. The source material was peripheral blood. The sequence was obtained from a man aged 50-60 years with active or convalescent COVID-19.

The CDR3 DNA sequence: TGCGCCAGCAGCTTGGCAGGGGCCGATTCACCCCTCCACTTT. The encoded protein is CASSLAGADSPLHF. This chain links TRBV5-1 with TRBJ1-6, with D maybe TRBD1 (6 bases). Germline CDR1 reads SGHRS; CDR2 reads YFSETQ. The V gene lost 0 bases and the J gene lost 8 bases, with 9 bases spanning the gap. The CDR3 is made up of 14 amino acids.